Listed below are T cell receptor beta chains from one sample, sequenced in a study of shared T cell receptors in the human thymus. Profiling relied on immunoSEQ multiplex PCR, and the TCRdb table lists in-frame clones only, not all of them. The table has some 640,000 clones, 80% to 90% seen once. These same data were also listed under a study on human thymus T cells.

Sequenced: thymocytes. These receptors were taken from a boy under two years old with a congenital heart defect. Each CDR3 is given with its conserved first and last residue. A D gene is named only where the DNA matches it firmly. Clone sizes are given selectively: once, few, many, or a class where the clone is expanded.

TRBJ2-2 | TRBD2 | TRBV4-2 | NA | TGTGCCAGCAGCCAAGAACTAGCGGCGAACACCGGGGAGCTGTTTTTT | CASSQELAANTGELFF
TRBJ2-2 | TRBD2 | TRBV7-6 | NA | TGTGCCAGCAGCTTATTTCGGCTAGCGGGGGGGACCGGGGAGCTGTTTTTT | CASSLFRLAGGTGELFF
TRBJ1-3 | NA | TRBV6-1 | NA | TGTGCCAGCAGCAGGGACAACTCTGGAAACACCATATATTTT | CASSRDNSGNTIYF
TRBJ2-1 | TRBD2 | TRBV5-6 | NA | TGTGCCAGCAGATCTAGCGGGGGGGCCGAGAATGAGCAGTTCTTC | CASRSSGGAENEQFF
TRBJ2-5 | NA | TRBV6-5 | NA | TGTGCCAGCAGTTACTCGATTCGGGGACTCCAAGAGACCCAGTACTTC | CASSYSIRGLQETQYF
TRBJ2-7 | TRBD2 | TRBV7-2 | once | TGTGCCAGCAGCCACCCCCGGGAGCGGGACTACGAGCAGTACTTC | CASSHPRERDYEQYF
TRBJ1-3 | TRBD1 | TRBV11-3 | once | TGTGCCAGCAGCAAGGGACAGGGTGGTTTATCTGGAAACACCATATATTTT | CASSKGQGGLSGNTIYF
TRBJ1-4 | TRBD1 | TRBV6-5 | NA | TGTGCCAGCTGTGGGACAGTGGATGAAAAACTGTTTTTT | CASCGTVDEKLFF
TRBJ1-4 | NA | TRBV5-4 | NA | TGTGCCAGCAGCCCTGTGAATCCGGGGGAGAGGGGACGTGAAAAACTGTTTTTT | CASSPVNPGERGREKLFF
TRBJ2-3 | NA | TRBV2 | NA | TGTGCCAGCAGTGAAGAGGGGCGCCGAACAGATACGCAGTATTTT | CASSEEGRRTDTQYF
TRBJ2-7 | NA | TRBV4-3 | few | TGCGCCAGCAGCCAAGTGGGCGGACAAGAGCAGTACTTC | CASSQVGGQEQYF
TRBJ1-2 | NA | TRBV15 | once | TGTGCCACCAGCAGAGGGACAAGCGGGCCCGCTGGTATCTATGGCTACACCTTC | CATSRGTSGPAGIYGYTF
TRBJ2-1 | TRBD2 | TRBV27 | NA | TGTGCCAGCAGTTCTCTAGCGGGAGTCTACAATGAGCAGTTCTTC | CASSSLAGVYNEQFF
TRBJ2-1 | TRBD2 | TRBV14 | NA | TGTGCCAGCAGAGGGACTAGCACATGGGGGGATGAGCAGTTCTTC | CASRGTSTWGDEQFF
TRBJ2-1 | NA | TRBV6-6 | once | TGTGCCAGCAGTTCACCTGGGGGGAGCTCCTACAATGAGCAGTTCTTC | CASSSPGGSSYNEQFF
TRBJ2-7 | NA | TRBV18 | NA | TGTGCCAGCTCACCACCGGTGGCAGGAGGAGAGCAGTACTTC | CASSPPVAGGEQYF
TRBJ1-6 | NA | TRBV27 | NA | TGTGCCAGCAGCGACCGACAGAATTCACCCCTCCACTTT | CASSDRQNSPLHF
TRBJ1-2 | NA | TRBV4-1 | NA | TGCGCCAGCAGCCAGCCTGCGGGGGGCCACCTCTCCCATAACTATGGCTACACCTTC | CASSQPAGGHLSHNYGYTF
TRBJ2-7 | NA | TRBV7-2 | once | TGTGCCAGCAGCTACAATTGGTATATTCGGAGGCCGCGGATTCACGAGCAGTACTTC | CASSYNWYIRRPRIHEQYF
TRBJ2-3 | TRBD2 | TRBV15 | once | TGTGCCACCAGCCCCAGGTGTGGGGGGGGCACAGATACGCAGTATTTT | CATSPRCGGGTDTQYF
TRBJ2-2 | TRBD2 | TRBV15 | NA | TGTGCCACCAGCATATGGACTAGCGGTGGTATCGGGGAGCTGTTTTTT | CATSIWTSGGIGELFF
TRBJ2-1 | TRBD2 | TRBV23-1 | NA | TGCGCCAGCAGTCATTCGACTAGCAGGGTGGTTGGGATGGATGAGCAGTTCTTC | CASSHSTSRVVGMDEQFF
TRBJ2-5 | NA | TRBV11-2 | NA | TGTGCCAGCAGCGCGACGCTAGCGAACCAAGAGAACCAGTACTTC | CASSATLANQENQYF
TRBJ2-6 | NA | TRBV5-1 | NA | TGCGCCAGCAGCTTAAACCCGGCCAATAGCCTTCCATCTGGGGCCAACGTCCTGACTTTC | CASSLNPANSLPSGANVLTF
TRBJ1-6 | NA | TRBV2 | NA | TGTGCCAGCAGTGTGGCGAGTCGGGGAAGTAATTCACCCCTCCACTTT | CASSVASRGSNSPLHF
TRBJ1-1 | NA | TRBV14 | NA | TGTGCCAGCAGCCAAGTTGCGGGTTCGGTCGGCGGCAGTTCCAACACTGAAGCTTTCTTT | CASSQVAGSVGGSSNTEAFF
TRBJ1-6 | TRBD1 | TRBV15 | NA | TGTGCCACCAGCTCGCAGGGGGCCTATAATTCCCCCCTCCACTTT | CATSSQGAYNSPLHF
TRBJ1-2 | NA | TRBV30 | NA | TGTGCCTGGAGTGTTCCCCTTAACTATGGCTACACCTTC | CAWSVPLNYGYTF